The clone carrying this T cell receptor (beta chain) came up a few times. Antigen: not known. These data are taken from a study of human T cells and chemical hapten exposure. The wider study: Slight differences in pooled library volume were the main source of varying TCR yields across samples.

Unique molecular identifiers were attached to individual cDNA molecules during library preparation. From the RACE reads, TCRdb called clonotypes with MiXCR, one entry per CDR3 protein. The table includes approximately 79,000 distinct CDR3 sequences, over 6.5% detected once. General study points: No alteration of TCRs above 1 in 1000 frequency was seen with DPC sensitization.

Stated time point: healthy volunteer bleed at 6 weeks. Unfractionated whole blood served as the source for total RNA extraction. V was pared by 3 bases and J by 7 bases, with 15 bases between. Germline V gene sequence: CDR1 DFQATT, CDR2 SNEGSKA (reference sequence). This CDR3 is 13 amino acids long. The rearrangement links TRBV20-1 to TRBJ1-1, with a weak D call TRBD1 (5 bases). The sequencing input was whole blood. This sequence was found in a male donor in good health. Some clones in this sample may be carry-over from other donors' samples. This chain's CDR3 is CSASLPGGGEAFF. The CDR3 DNA reads TGCAGTGCTAGTCTTCCCGGTGGGGGTGAAGCTTTCTTT.